The 26 T cell receptor beta chains below all came from one sample that was sequenced in a study of control samples from healthy donors and cancer patients. Measured with immunoSEQ multiplex PCR; TCRdb has only the in-frame clones, and not every one. This sample has roughly 120,000 clones, with roughly nine tenths found just once. Material for sequencing was PBMCs. The receptor set was obtained from a woman between 50 and 59 years old with colorectal cancer.

The rearrangement links TRBV5-4 to TRBJ1-1; D gene uncertain. V gave up 0 bases and J gave up 0 bases, with 12 bases separating them. CDR3 length equals 16 residues. The germline V gene encodes CDR1 SGHNT and CDR2 YYREEE (reference sequence). DNA of the CDR3: TGTGCCAGCAGCTTGGAAGTTGGGAGATTGAACACTGAAGCTTTCTTT. Its protein is CASSLEVGRLNTEAFF.

V usage is TRBV6-2 or TRBV6-3 and J usage is TRBJ2-1; 7 bases map to TRBD2. J gave up 3 bases and V 0 bases, and 2 bases lay outside the gene matches. The CDR3 is made up of 15 amino acids. Germline CDR1 is MNHEY and CDR2 is SVGEGT. In DNA form, the CDR3 reads TGTGCCAGCAGTTACTCGAGGACTAGCTACAATGAGCAGTTCTTC. The encoded protein is CASSYSRTSYNEQFF.

The V gene is TRBV27, the J gene TRBJ2-7; the D gene is possibly TRBD2 (6 bases). The germline V and J ends were trimmed by 10 bases and 2 bases, with 15 bases remaining between them. This CDR3 spans 13 amino acids. Germline CDR1 MNHEY, CDR2 SMNVEV (reference sequence). In DNA form, the CDR3 reads TGTGCCAATAGATTAGCGGTAACCTACGAGCAGTACTTC. This codes for CANRLAVTYEQYF.

V and J are TRBV5-1 and TRBJ2-3; 14 nucleotides line up with TRBD2. CDR3 length: 15 amino acids. CDR1 and CDR2 (germline): SGHRS, YFSETQ. Trimming cost V 6 bases and J 6 bases; bases outside gene matches: 6. The CDR3 nucleotides are TGCGCCAGCACCAGGGGACTAGCGGGAGATGATACGCAGTATTTT. This encodes CASTRGLAGDDTQYF.

V usage is TRBV5-1 and J usage is TRBJ2-3; 12 bases are a match to TRBD2. The CDR3 is 16 residues long. Germline CDR1 and CDR2: SGHRS and YFSETQ. The J segment lost 6 bases and the V segment lost 4 bases, leaving 9 bases of the junction unmatched. Here the CDR3 DNA reads TGCGCCAGCAGCCTAACACGGACTAGCGGGATCGATACGCAGTATTTT. This gives the protein CASSLTRTSGIDTQYF.

In this sample, this clone turned up a few times. This chain links TRBV7-9 with TRBJ1-6, with unresolved D. Germline V gene sequence: CDR1 SEHNR, CDR2 FQNEAQ (reference sequence). V lost 1 base and J lost 8, with 3 bases in between. This CDR3 has 12 residues. The CDR3 protein is CASSLDHSPLHF. The CDR3 region has the DNA TGTGCCAGCAGCTTAGACCATTCACCCCTCCACTTT.

This sequence joins TRBV5-6 and TRBJ2-2; a possible D gene is TRBD2 (5 bases). The V gene lost 2 bases and the J gene lost 2 bases, with 13 bases spanning the gap. This CDR3 has 16 residues. CDR1 and CDR2 (germline): SGHDT, YYEEEE. In nucleotides, the CDR3 is TGTGCCAGCAGCTTCGAGATGGGAGATAACACCGGGGAGCTGTTTTTT. This codes for CASSFEMGDNTGELFF.

The chain employs TRBV7-9 and TRBJ2-4, with 7 bases lining up with TRBD1. This CDR3 has 15 amino acids. Germline CDR1 SEHNR, CDR2 FQNEAQ (reference sequence). V gave up 5 bases and J gave up 5 bases; unmatched junction bases: 9. As DNA, the CDR3 is TGTGCCAGCAGCCAACGTCGGGACAGAGAAAACATTCAGTACTTC. Translation gives CASSQRRDRENIQYF.

This clone showed up just a few times. The rearrangement links TRBV7-3 to TRBJ2-1; 9 nucleotides match TRBD2. CDR3 length: 14 residues. Germline loops: CDR1 SGHTA, CDR2 FQGTGA. J lost 8 bases, V lost 5 bases, and 7 bases had no gene match. This CDR3 is CASSPGQRGDEQFF. The CDR3, as DNA: TGTGCCAGCAGCCCCGGCCAGCGGGGGGATGAGCAGTTCTTC.

A single count supports this clone. CDR3 amino acids: CASSWGTSGRSDTQYF. In nucleotides, the CDR3 is TGTGCCAGCAGCTGGGGAACTAGCGGGAGGTCAGATACGCAGTATTTT. The chain combines TRBV5-6 with TRBJ2-3, with TRBD2 identical over 12 bases. With V trimmed by 3 bases and J by 4 bases, 6 bases remained unmatched. In germline, CDR1 is SGHDT, CDR2 YYEEEE. This CDR3 has 16 residues.

This CDR3 reads CASSPTDRYGYTF. CDR3 in DNA: TGTGCCAGCAGCCCAACTGACCGATATGGCTACACCTTC. The rearrangement uses TRBV7-9 and TRBJ1-2; D not resolved. V dropped 5 bases and J dropped 5 bases, with 12 bases sitting between them. Looked up from germline, CDR1 is SEHNR and CDR2 is FQNEAQ (reference sequence). The CDR3 totals 13 residues.

This sequence joins TRBV6-5 and TRBJ2-7, with 7 nucleotides matching TRBD1. CDR3 size: 15 residues. V trimming: 6 bases; J trimming: 1 base; junction bases outside the gene matches: 9. Germline CDR1 MNHEY, CDR2 SVGAGI. CDR3 amino acids: CASRLDRAQSYEQYF. Written as DNA, the CDR3 is TGTGCCAGCAGACTTGACAGGGCGCAATCCTACGAGCAGTACTTC.

V gene TRBV20-1 combines with J gene TRBJ2-7; tentative D call: TRBD1 (5 bases). Between the trimmed V and J ends, which lost 2 bases and 7 bases, there was a span of 9 bases. The CDR3 runs 11 residues. In germline, CDR1 is DFQATT, CDR2 SNEGSKA (reference sequence). The CDR3 sequence is CSARWGREQYF. The DNA for the CDR3 is TGCAGTGCTAGATGGGGCAGGGAGCAGTACTTC.

The chain is built from TRBV5-8 and TRBJ2-2; D is unresolved. Germline CDR1 is SGHTS and CDR2 is YDEGEE. The CDR3 is 11 residues long. V shed 0 bases and J shed 6 bases, with 0 bases lying between them. CDR3 nucleotides: TGTGCCAGCAGCTTGGCCGGGGAGCTGTTTTTT. Translating gives CASSLAGELFF. Variable domain in full (rest from reference TRBV5-8 and TRBJ2-2): EAGVTQSPTHLIKTRGQQATLRCSPISGHTSVYWYQQALGLGLQFLLWYDEGEERNRGNFPPRFSGRQFPNYSSELNVNALELEDSALYLCASSLAGELFFGEGSRLTVL.

The gene calls are TRBV9 and TRBJ2-5; no reliable D call. Germline V gene sequence: CDR1 SGDLS, CDR2 YYNGEE. This CDR3 has 13 residues. Trimming removed 0 bases from V and 9 bases from J, with 12 bases in between. Here the CDR3 reads CASSVVIGDAQYF. In nucleotides, the CDR3 is TGTGCCAGCAGCGTAGTGATAGGCGATGCCCAGTACTTC. Drawing the rest from reference TRBV9 and TRBJ2-5, the complete variable domain is DSGVTQTPKHLITATGQRVTLRCSPRSGDLSVYWYQQSLDQGLQFLIQYYNGEERAKGNILERFSAQQFPDLHSELNLSSLELGDSALYFCASSVVIGDAQYFGPGTRLLVL.

This chain joins TRBV2 and TRBJ2-7, with TRBD1 matching over 9 bases. The ends lost 8 bases at V and 3 bases at J; junction bases unmatched: 20. Per germline, CDR1 SNHLY and CDR2 FYNNEI. The CDR3 contains 18 residues. The CDR3 region has the DNA TGTGCCAGCTTATCTATAACCGACAGGGGGTATATTGTCTACGAGCAGTACTTC. It is translated as CASLSITDRGYIVYEQYF.

The chain employs TRBV19 and TRBJ2-1; 7 bases agree with TRBD2. The junction had 11 bases not matched to a gene; V was cut back by 4 bases and J by 5 bases. The V gene's germline CDR1 is LNHDA and CDR2 SQIVND (reference sequence). The CDR3 is 16 residues long. This chain's CDR3 is CASSTSGGRIHNEQFF. The CDR3 DNA is TGTGCCAGTAGTACCTCGGGCGGGAGAATACACAATGAGCAGTTCTTC.

The J gene is TRBJ2-7, the V gene TRBV18, with a tentative D call TRBD1 (5 bases). The CDR3 runs 15 residues. The germline V gene encodes CDR1 KGHSH and CDR2 LQKENI. V was shortened by 1 base and J by 4 bases, with 14 bases between the two germline ends. CDR3 DNA sequence: TGTGCCAGCTCACCACAGGACATATTGGGGTACGAGCAGTACTTC. Translating gives CASSPQDILGYEQYF.

The J gene is TRBJ1-2, the V gene TRBV2, with a weak D call TRBD1 (6 bases). Germline V gene data show CDR1 as SNHLY and CDR2 as FYNNEI. This CDR3 spans 14 amino acids. The V end lost 5 bases, the J end lost 4 bases, and 14 bases lay between the germline ends. CDR3 bases: TGTGCCAGCAGTTTGGCCAGGGGAGCCTATGGCTACACCTTC. It codes for CASSLARGAYGYTF.

V and J are TRBV5-6 and TRBJ1-3, with 7 bases matching TRBD1. The CDR3 sequence is 17 residues long. Trimming at V came to 0 bases and at J to 0 bases, leaving 6 bases not matched to a gene. The germline CDR1 and CDR2 sequences are SGHDT and YYEEEE. The chain's CDR3 is CASSLVGDSFSGNTIYF. The CDR3 DNA sequence: TGTGCCAGCAGCTTGGTCGGGGACAGCTTCTCTGGAAACACCATATATTTT.

This clone was seen a handful of times. This rearrangement joins TRBV7-3 to TRBJ1-1; no firm D call. Per germline, CDR1 SGHTA and CDR2 FQGTGA. There are 15 residues in the CDR3. V gave up 5 bases and J gave up 7 bases, with 20 bases separating them. CDR3 DNA sequence: TGTGCCAGCAGCCCCGGTCTGGGAGTCGGGGATGAAGCTTTCTTT. It specifies CASSPGLGVGDEAFF.

This chain joins TRBV6-6 and TRBJ1-3; tentatively, D is TRBD1 (5 bases). CDR1 and CDR2 from the germline V gene are MNHNY and SVGAGI (reference sequence). The CDR3 contains 15 residues. V dropped 2 bases and J dropped 4 bases, with 12 bases sitting between them. The CDR3 here is CASSYVLGGGNTIYF. CDR3 DNA: TGTGCCAGCAGTTACGTCCTGGGGGGAGGAAACACCATATATTTT.

Comments on this clone: Other DNA variants within this sample encode the same CDR3. The chain joins TRBV29-1 to TRBJ2-1; 7 bases are shared with TRBD2. Germline CDR1 SQVTM, CDR2 ANQGSEA. Unmatched junction bases numbered 3, after V lost 3 bases and J lost 10 bases. This CDR3 comprises 11 residues. The CDR3 DNA sequence: TGCAGCGTTGAGGGGGGGAGGGAGCAGTTCTTC. Residues: CSVEGGREQFF.

The chain carries TRBV7-3 and TRBJ2-5; D perhaps matches TRBD1 (5 bases). The ends were cut back, 8 bases at V and 0 bases at J, with 10 bases in the middle. Germline loops: CDR1 SGHTA, CDR2 FQGTGA. This CDR3 is 13 amino acids long. The CDR3 region is CASGAAYQETQYF. The CDR3 DNA is TGTGCCAGCGGGGCAGCCTACCAAGAGACCCAGTACTTC.

The rearrangement joins TRBV19 to TRBJ2-7; 12 nucleotides line up with TRBD2. This CDR3 contains 19 residues. V was clipped by 5 bases and J by 0 bases; unmatched bases: 14. Germline CDR1 LNHDA, CDR2 SQIVND (reference sequence). CDR3 nucleotides: TGTGCCAGTAGTCCAGCGGGAGGACTAGCGGGGATATACTCCTACGAGCAGTACTTC. It translates to CASSPAGGLAGIYSYEQYF.

The V call is TRBV27, the J call TRBJ2-7; 8 nucleotides align to TRBD2. Trimming removed 0 bases from V and 4 bases from J; junction bases left unmatched: 5. Germline-derived CDR1 and CDR2 are MNHEY and SMNVEV (reference sequence). This CDR3 has 15 residues. CDR3 protein: CASSLSLAGGYEQYF. CDR3 in DNA: TGTGCCAGCAGTTTATCCCTAGCGGGTGGGTACGAGCAGTACTTC.